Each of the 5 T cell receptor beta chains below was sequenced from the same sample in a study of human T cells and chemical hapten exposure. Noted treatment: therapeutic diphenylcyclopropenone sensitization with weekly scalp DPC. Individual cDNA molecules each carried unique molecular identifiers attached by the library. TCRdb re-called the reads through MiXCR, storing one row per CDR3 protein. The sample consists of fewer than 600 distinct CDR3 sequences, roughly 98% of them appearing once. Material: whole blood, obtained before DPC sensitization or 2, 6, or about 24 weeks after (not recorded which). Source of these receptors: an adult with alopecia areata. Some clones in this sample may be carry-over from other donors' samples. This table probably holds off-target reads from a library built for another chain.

The CDR3 region has the DNA TGCGCCAGCAGCTCGGGGGGTAGCAATCAGCCCCAGCATTTT. Translated, it gives CASSSGGSNQPQHF. The chain is built from TRBV5-1 and TRBJ1-5; D may be TRBD1 (5 bases). There are 14 residues in the CDR3. Germline V gene data show CDR1 as SGHRS and CDR2 as YFSETQ. V was clipped by 3 bases and J by 0 bases, with 7 bases between them.

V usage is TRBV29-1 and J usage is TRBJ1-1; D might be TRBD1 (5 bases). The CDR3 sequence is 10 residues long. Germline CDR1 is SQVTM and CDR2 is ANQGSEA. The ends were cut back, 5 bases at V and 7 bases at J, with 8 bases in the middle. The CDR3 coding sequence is TGCAGCGTTCGGGACGGTGAAGCTTTCTTT. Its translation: CSVRDGEAFF.

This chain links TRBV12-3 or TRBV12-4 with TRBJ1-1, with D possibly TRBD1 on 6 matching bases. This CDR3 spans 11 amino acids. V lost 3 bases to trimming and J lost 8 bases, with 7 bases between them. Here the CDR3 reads CASSFRGEAFF. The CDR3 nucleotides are TGTGCCAGCAGTTTTAGGGGGGAAGCTTTCTTT.

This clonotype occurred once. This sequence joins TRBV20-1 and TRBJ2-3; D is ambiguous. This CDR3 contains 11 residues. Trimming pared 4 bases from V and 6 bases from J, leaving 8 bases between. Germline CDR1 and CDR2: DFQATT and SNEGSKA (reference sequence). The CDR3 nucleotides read TGCAGTGCTACCCACTCGGATACGCAGTATTTT. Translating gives CSATHSDTQYF.

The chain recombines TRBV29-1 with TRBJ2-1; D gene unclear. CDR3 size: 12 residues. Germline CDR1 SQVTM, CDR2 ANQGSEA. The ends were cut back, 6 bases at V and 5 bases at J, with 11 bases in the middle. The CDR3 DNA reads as TGCAGCGTCGCGGACCCAAACAATGAGCAGTTCTTC. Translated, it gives CSVADPNNEQFF.